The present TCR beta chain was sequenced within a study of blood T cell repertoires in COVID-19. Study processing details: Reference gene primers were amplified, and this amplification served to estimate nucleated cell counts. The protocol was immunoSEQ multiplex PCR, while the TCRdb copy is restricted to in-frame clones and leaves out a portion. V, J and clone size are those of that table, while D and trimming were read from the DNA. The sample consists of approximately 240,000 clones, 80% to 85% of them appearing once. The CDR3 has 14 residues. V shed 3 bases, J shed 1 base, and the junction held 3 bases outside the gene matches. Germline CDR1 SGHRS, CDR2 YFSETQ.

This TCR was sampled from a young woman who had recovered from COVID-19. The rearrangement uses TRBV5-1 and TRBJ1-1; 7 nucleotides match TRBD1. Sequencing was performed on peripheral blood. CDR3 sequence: CASSYDRANTEAFF. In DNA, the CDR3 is TGCGCCAGCAGCTATGACAGGGCGAACACTGAAGCTTTCTTT. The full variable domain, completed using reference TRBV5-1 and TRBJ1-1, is KAGVTQTPRYLIKTRGQQVTLSCSPISGHRSVSWYQQTPGQGLQFLFEYFSETQRNKGNFPGRFSGRQFSNSRSEMNVSTLELGDSALYLCASSYDRANTEAFFGQGTRLTVV.